This is a list of T cell receptor beta chains from one sample in a study of T-cell reconstitution after alpha-beta-depleted transplantation in children. Each CDR3 protein is one row after TCRdb ran MiXCR on the PCR reads. The sample yields hundreds of thousands of distinct CDR3 sequences, roughly 13% seen once. The sample here was PBMCs, mostly from graft donor cells, taken 360 days after TCRalphabeta/CD19-depleted stem cell transplant. The receptors shown here come from a male patient between 5 and 17 years old who had a stem cell transplant for acute myeloid leukemia, so the T cells may come from the graft donor. Both conserved end residues are trimmed from each CDR3. D genes are given only for firm matches.

d_gene	v_gene	j_gene	CDR3aa
.	TRBV4-3	TRBJ2-1	ASSQPSPGTLDEQF
.	TRBV4-2	TRBJ2-5	ASSRHTLWGGVGETQY
.	TRBV12-3/TRBV12-4	TRBJ2-3	ASSLLVPSTDTQY
TRBD1	TRBV29-1	TRBJ2-2	SWTGGNTGELF
.	TRBV29-1	TRBJ2-5	SVELWTAEIQETQY
TRBD2	TRBV7-3	TRBJ2-7	ASSLVPSGPYEQY
.	TRBV27	TRBJ2-7	ASKQFVLEYEQY
TRBD1	TRBV6-5	TRBJ2-7	ASSSPGQPPYEQY
TRBD1	TRBV28	TRBJ2-7	ASRHGTGNSYEQY
.	TRBV19	TRBJ2-1	ASSIFRGAYNEQF
TRBD2	TRBV12-3/TRBV12-4	TRBJ2-7	ASSFLAGPAGRKYEQY
TRBD2	TRBV9	TRBJ2-1	ASSVQLPTSGNYNEQF
.	TRBV24-1	TRBJ2-1	ATSDRRLAGVEQF